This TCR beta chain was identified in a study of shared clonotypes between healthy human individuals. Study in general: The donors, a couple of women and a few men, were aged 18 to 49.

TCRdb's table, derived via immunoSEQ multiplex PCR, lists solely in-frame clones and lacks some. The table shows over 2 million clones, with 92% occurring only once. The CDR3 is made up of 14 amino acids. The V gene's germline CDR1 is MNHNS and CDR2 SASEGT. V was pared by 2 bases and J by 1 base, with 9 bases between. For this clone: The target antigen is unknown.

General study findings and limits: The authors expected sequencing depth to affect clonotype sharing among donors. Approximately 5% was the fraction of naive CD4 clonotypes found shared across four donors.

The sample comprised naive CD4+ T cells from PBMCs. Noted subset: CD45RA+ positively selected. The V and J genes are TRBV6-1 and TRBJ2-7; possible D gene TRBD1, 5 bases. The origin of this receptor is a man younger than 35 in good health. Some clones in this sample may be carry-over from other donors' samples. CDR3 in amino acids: CASSERQRSYEQYF. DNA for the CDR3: TGTGCCAGCAGTGAACGACAGAGGTCCTACGAGCAGTACTTC.